This T cell receptor beta chain was observed in a study of identical twins. TCRdb redid the calling of the 5' RACE reads with MiXCR, one entry per CDR3 protein. The sample lists 700,000 or so distinct CDR3 sequences, around 21% occurring once. Study-wide points: Modelling approaches yielded underestimates of out-of-frame TCR alpha sharing between monozygotic twins.

Concerning this clonotype: Its specificity is not known.

The germline CDR1 and CDR2 sequences are SQVTM and ANQGSEA. This CDR3 has 12 residues. V was trimmed by 4 bases and J by 5 bases, leaving 9 bases between them. The sample was also linked to a second study, of T cells expressing NK-cell markers. Turning to that study: In a few donors, dominant clonotypes made up roughly 25-60.1% of CD3+CD56-NKG2C+ cells.

This sequence joins TRBV29-1 and TRBJ1-5; D not certain. Material: PBMCs. This receptor was identified in a woman aged 18-29 years in good health. The CDR3 loop is CSVGGLDQPQHF. In DNA, the CDR3 is TGCAGCGTTGGAGGGCTGGATCAGCCCCAGCATTTT.